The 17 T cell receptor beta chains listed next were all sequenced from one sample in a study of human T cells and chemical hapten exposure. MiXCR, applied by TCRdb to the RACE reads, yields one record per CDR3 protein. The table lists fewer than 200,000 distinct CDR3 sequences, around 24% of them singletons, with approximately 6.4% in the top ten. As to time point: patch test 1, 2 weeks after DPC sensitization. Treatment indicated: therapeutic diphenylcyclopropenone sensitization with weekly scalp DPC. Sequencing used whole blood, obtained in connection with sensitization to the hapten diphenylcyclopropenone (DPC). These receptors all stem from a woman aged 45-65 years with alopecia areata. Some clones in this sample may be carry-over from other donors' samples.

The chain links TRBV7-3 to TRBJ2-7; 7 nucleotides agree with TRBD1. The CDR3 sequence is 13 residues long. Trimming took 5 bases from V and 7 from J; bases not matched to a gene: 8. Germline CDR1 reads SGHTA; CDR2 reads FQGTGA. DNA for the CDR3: TGTGCCAGCAGCATCGACAGGGATCGAGAGCAGTACTTC. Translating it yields CASSIDRDREQYF.

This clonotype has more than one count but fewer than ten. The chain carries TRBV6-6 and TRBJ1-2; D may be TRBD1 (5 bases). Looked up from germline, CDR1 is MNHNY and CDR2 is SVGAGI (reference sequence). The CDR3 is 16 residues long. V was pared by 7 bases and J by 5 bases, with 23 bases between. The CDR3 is CASNPGRGADYYGYTF. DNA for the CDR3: TGTGCCAGCAACCCCGGTCGGGGCGCTGACTATTATGGCTACACCTTC.

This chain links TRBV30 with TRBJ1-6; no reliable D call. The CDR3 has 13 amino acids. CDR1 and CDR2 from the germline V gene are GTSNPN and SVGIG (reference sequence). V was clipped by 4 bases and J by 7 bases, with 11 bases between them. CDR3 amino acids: CAWKVAGNSPLHF. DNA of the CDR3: TGTGCCTGGAAAGTCGCGGGGAATTCACCCCTCCACTTT.

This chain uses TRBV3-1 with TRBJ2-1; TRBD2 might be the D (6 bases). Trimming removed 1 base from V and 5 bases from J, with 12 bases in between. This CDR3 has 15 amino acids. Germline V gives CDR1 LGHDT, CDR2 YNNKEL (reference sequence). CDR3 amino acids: CASSQAGDWNNEQFF. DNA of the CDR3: TGTGCCAGCAGCCAAGCGGGGGACTGGAACAATGAGCAGTTCTTC.

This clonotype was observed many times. The CDR3 bases are TGTGCCAGCAGTTTTGGGGGGAGCACAGATACGCAGTATTTT. It is translated as CASSFGGSTDTQYF. The chain links TRBV12-3 or TRBV12-4 to TRBJ2-3; D is perhaps TRBD2 (6 bases). The CDR3 contains 14 residues. The germline V and J ends were trimmed by 3 bases and 0 bases, with 7 bases remaining between them.

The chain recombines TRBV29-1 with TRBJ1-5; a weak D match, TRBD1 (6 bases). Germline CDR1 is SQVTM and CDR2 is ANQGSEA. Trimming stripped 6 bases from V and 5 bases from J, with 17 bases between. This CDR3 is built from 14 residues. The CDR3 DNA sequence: TGCAGCGTCCTGGCAGACAGGAATGATCAGCCCCAGCATTTT. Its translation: CSVLADRNDQPQHF.

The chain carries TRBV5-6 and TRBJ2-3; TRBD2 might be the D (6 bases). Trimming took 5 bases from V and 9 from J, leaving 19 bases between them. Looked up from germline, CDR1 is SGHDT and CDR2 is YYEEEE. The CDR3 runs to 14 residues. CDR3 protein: CASRSSGKGGTQYF. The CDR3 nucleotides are TGTGCCAGCAGAAGTAGCGGCAAAGGAGGCACGCAGTATTTT.

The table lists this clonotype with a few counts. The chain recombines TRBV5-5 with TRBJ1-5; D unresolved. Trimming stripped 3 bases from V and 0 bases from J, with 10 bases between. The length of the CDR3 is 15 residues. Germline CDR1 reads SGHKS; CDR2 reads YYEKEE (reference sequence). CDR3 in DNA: TGTGCCAGCAGCTCTCAGAAATATAGCAATCAGCCCCAGCATTTT. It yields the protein CASSSQKYSNQPQHF.

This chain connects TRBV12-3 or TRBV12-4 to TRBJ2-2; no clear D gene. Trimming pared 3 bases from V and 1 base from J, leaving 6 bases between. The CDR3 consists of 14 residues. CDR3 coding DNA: TGTGCCAGCAGTTTCATACAGAACACCGGGGAGCTGTTTTTT. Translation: CASSFIQNTGELFF.

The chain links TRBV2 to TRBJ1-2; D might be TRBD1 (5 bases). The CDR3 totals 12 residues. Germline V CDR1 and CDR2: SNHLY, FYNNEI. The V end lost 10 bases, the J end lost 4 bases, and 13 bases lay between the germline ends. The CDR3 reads CATSGTTYGYTF. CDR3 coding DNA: TGTGCCACCTCCGGGACCACCTATGGCTACACCTTC.

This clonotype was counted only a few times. DNA for the CDR3: TGCAGTGCTGACTCATCGGATACGCAGTATTTT. Translating it yields CSADSSDTQYF. The rearrangement links TRBV20-1 to TRBJ2-3; no firm D call. This CDR3 is built from 11 residues. Germline V CDR1 and CDR2: DFQATT, SNEGSKA (reference sequence). V lost 5 bases and J lost 6, with 9 bases in between.

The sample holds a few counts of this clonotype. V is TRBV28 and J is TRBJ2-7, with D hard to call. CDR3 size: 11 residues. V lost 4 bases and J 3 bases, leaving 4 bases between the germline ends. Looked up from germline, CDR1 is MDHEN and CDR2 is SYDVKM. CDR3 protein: CASSWLYEQYF. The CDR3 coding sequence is TGTGCCAGCAGTTGGCTCTACGAGCAGTACTTC. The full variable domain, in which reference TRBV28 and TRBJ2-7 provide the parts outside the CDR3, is DVKVTQSSRYLVKRTGEKVFLECVQDMDHENMFWYRQDPGLGLRLIYFSYDVKMKEKGDIPEGYSVSREKKERFSLILESASTNQTSMYLCASSWLYEQYFGPGTRLTVT.

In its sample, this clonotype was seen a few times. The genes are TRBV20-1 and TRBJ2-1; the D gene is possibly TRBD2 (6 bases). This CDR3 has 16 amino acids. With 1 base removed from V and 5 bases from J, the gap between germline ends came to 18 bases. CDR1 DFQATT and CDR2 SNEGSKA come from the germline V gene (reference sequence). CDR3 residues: CSARGQMAGTNNEQFF. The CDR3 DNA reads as TGCAGTGCTAGAGGGCAGATGGCGGGAACAAACAATGAGCAGTTCTTC.

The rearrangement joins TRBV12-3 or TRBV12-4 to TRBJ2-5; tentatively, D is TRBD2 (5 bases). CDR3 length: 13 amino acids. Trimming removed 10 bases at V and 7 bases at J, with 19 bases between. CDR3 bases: TGTGCCACCACCCCCCACCGGGGTGGGACCCAGTACTTC. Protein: CATTPHRGGTQYF.

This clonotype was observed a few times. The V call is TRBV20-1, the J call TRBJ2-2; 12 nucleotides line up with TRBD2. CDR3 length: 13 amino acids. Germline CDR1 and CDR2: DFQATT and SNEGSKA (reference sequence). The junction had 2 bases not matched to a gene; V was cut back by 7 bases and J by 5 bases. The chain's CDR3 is CSGGLAGTGELFF. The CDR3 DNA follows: TGCAGTGGAGGACTAGCGGGAACCGGGGAGCTGTTTTTT.

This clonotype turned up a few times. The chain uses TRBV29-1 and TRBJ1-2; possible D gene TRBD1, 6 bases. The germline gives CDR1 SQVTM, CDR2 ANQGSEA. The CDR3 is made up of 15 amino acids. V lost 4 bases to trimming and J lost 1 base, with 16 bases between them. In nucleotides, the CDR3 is TGCAGCGTTGTTTCCCCGGCAGGGGATAACTATGGCTACACCTTC. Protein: CSVVSPAGDNYGYTF.

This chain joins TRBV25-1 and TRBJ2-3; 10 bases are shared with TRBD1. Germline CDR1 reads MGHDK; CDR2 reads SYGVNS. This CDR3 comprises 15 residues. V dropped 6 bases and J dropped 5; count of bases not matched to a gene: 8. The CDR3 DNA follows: TGTGCCAGCAGCCAAATGGGGACAGGGGTAGATACGCAGTATTTT. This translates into CASSQMGTGVDTQYF.